The 7 T cell receptor beta chains given below trace back to one sample, sequenced in a study of cytomegalovirus exposure and HLA in healthy donors (dated by TCRdb to the late 2010s). The library was generated by the immunoSEQ multiplex PCR assay. For the multiplex PCR, a mixture combining 60 forward primers for TCR Vbeta segments and 13 reverse primers for TCR Jbeta segments was used. TCRdb mirrors the immuneACCESS table, restricted to in-frame sequences. Some clones are absent from its copies; in checked studies, under half trace to an unresolved V gene, and the reason for the others is unknown. Across this sample there are more than 100,000 clones, with 55% to 75% seen only once. The ten largest clones represent 8.2% of the sample. Sequenced sample: PBMCs. These receptors were taken from a woman between 40 and 55 years old in good health and CMV-seropositive.

The chain couples TRBV7-2 to TRBJ2-3; 12 positions match TRBD2. This CDR3 is 16 amino acids long. Per germline, CDR1 SGHTA and CDR2 FQGNSA. The J segment lost 2 bases and the V segment lost 5 bases, leaving 5 bases of the junction unmatched. CDR3 coding DNA: TGTGCCAGCAGCCTCGGACTAGCGGGGAACACAGATACGCAGTATTTT. Protein: CASSLGLAGNTDTQYF.

This rearrangement joins TRBV19 to TRBJ1-3, with D hard to call. CDR1 LNHDA and CDR2 SQIVND come from the germline V gene (reference sequence). V was trimmed by 3 bases and J by 4 bases, leaving 7 bases between them. This CDR3 is built from 13 residues. The CDR3 here is CASSMQTGNTIYF. The CDR3 DNA is TGTGCCAGTAGTATGCAGACAGGAAACACCATATATTTT.

V usage is TRBV5-6 and J usage is TRBJ2-5, with D hard to call. The length of the CDR3 is 12 residues. Germline CDR1 SGHDT, CDR2 YYEEEE. V shed 2 bases and J shed 5 bases, with 7 bases lying between them. The CDR3 sequence: CASSFTRETQYF. CDR3 bases: TGTGCCAGCAGCTTTACTCGGGAGACCCAGTACTTC.

Note on this clone: One junction end disagrees with the germline gene, perhaps due to a read error. J is TRBJ1-2 and V is TRBV7-9; 8 bases are shared with TRBD1. Germline CDR1 SEHNR, CDR2 FQNEAQ (reference sequence). The CDR3 runs 13 residues. In DNA, the CDR3 is TGTTCCAGCAGTCTGACAGGGGCAGTTGGCTACACCTTC. It translates to CSSSLTGAVGYTF.

The V gene is TRBV5-4, the J gene TRBJ1-2; 8 nucleotides line up with TRBD1. J lost 2 bases, V lost 3 bases, and 9 bases had no gene match. The CDR3 sequence is 16 residues long. In germline, CDR1 is SGHNT, CDR2 YYREEE (reference sequence). DNA for the CDR3: TGTGCCAGCAGCTCGTGGGGACAGGATGGAAACTATGGCTACACCTTC. It codes for CASSSWGQDGNYGYTF.

This sequence joins TRBV7-9 and TRBJ2-5; D possibly corresponds to TRBD1 (6 bases). Deletions cut 3 bases from V and 0 bases from J, with 11 bases between. The CDR3 sequence is 15 residues long. Germline CDR1 SEHNR, CDR2 FQNEAQ (reference sequence). This CDR3 reads CASSFGQRYQETQYF. CDR3 nucleotides: TGTGCCAGCAGCTTTGGACAGAGGTACCAAGAGACCCAGTACTTC.

The gene calls are TRBV5-1 and TRBJ2-2; D is possibly TRBD1 (5 bases). The CDR3 sequence is 13 residues long. Germline CDR1 and CDR2: SGHRS and YFSETQ. V lost 4 bases and J 6 bases, leaving 10 bases between the germline ends. The CDR3 region has the DNA TGCGCCAGCAGCGAGGACATGTCCGGGGAGCTGTTTTTT. Encoded protein: CASSEDMSGELFF.